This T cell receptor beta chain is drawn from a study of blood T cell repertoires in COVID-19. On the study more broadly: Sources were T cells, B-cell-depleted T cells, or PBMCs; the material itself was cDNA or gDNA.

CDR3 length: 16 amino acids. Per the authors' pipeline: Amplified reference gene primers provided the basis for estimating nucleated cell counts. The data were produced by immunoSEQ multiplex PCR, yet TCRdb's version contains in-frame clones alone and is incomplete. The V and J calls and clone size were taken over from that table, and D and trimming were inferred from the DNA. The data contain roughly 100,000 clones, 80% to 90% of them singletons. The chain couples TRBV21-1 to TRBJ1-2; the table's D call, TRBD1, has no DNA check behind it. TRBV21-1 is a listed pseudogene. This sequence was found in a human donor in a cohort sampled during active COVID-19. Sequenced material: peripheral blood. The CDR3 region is CASSKHPTGYYYGYTF. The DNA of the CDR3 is TGTGCCAGCAGCAAACACCCGACAGGGTATTACTATGGCTACACCTTC.